These T cell receptor beta chains were read from a single sample in a study of beta chain features in type 1 diabetes. Libraries were prepared by immunoSEQ multiplex PCR; TCRdb keeps only in-frame clonotypes and omits some of them. The data show 150,000 to 190,000 clones, over 8.5% seen once. Material: central memory CD4+ T cells from blood. These receptors all come from a man between 18 and 35 years old in good health. The CDR3 runs from the conserved cysteine through the conserved F or W. Fields, in order: clone size, CDR3 length, V gene, D gene, J gene, CDR3 protein, CDR3 DNA. D genes are given only for firm matches. Size is omitted from some rows. Given values are once, few, many or a class for expanded clones.

clone size: .; CDR3 length: 14; V gene: TRBV5-5; D gene: TRBD2; J gene: TRBJ2-7; CDR3 protein: CASSKLAGVGEQYF; CDR3 DNA: TGTGCCAGCAGCAAACTAGCGGGAGTCGGCGAGCAGTACTTC
clone size: many; CDR3 length: 15; V gene: TRBV7-8; D gene: .; J gene: TRBJ2-1; CDR3 protein: CASSSTGRRYNEQFF; CDR3 DNA: TGTGCCAGCAGCTCTACAGGGCGAAGGTACAATGAGCAGTTCTTC
clone size: .; CDR3 length: 15; V gene: TRBV28; D gene: .; J gene: TRBJ2-7; CDR3 protein: CASSLAGTGNYEQYF; CDR3 DNA: TGTGCCAGCAGTTTGGCGGGAACAGGGAACTACGAGCAGTACTTC
clone size: .; CDR3 length: 16; V gene: TRBV7-9; D gene: TRBD1; J gene: TRBJ2-7; CDR3 protein: CASSRLRGDRVGAQYF; CDR3 DNA: TGTGCCAGCAGCAGACTTCGAGGGGACAGGGTTGGTGCGCAGTACTTC
clone size: few; CDR3 length: 16; V gene: TRBV7-2; D gene: TRBD1; J gene: TRBJ2-3; CDR3 protein: CASSLQTGSLVNTQYF; CDR3 DNA: TGTGCCAGCAGCTTACAGACAGGGTCCCTAGTGAATACGCAGTATTTT
clone size: .; CDR3 length: 12; V gene: TRBV19; D gene: TRBD2; J gene: TRBJ2-7; CDR3 protein: CASGTSSYEQYF; CDR3 DNA: TGTGCCAGCGGGACTAGCTCCTACGAGCAGTACTTC
clone size: .; CDR3 length: 15; V gene: TRBV29-1; D gene: .; J gene: TRBJ2-2; CDR3 protein: CSVGNLDANTGELFF; CDR3 DNA: TGCAGCGTCGGTAACTTAGACGCGAACACCGGGGAGCTGTTTTTT
clone size: .; CDR3 length: 14; V gene: TRBV5-1; D gene: .; J gene: TRBJ2-7; CDR3 protein: CASSLDRAGDEQYF; CDR3 DNA: TGCGCCAGCAGCTTGGACAGGGCCGGAGACGAGCAGTACTTC
clone size: .; CDR3 length: 15; V gene: TRBV4-2; D gene: .; J gene: TRBJ2-2; CDR3 protein: CASSQMVGPTGELFF; CDR3 DNA: TGTGCCAGCAGCCAGATGGTGGGCCCCACCGGGGAGCTGTTTTTT
clone size: few; CDR3 length: 13; V gene: TRBV5-4; D gene: TRBD2; J gene: TRBJ2-7; CDR3 protein: CASRERESGEQYF; CDR3 DNA: TGTGCCAGCAGGGAGCGGGAGTCTGGAGAGCAGTACTTC
clone size: few; CDR3 length: 14; V gene: TRBV7-2; D gene: TRBD1; J gene: TRBJ1-1; CDR3 protein: CASSPRDRNTEAFF; CDR3 DNA: TGTGCCAGCAGCCCCCGGGACAGGAACACTGAAGCTTTCTTT
clone size: .; CDR3 length: 15; V gene: TRBV4-2; D gene: TRBD1; J gene: TRBJ2-7; CDR3 protein: CASSRTTGAAYEQYF; CDR3 DNA: TGTGCCAGCAGCCGTACGACAGGGGCGGCCTACGAGCAGTACTTC
clone size: .; CDR3 length: 14; V gene: TRBV5-6; D gene: TRBD1; J gene: TRBJ1-4; CDR3 protein: CASSRTGSDEKLFF; CDR3 DNA: TGTGCCAGCAGCCGGACAGGGTCTGATGAAAAACTGTTTTTT
clone size: .; CDR3 length: 15; V gene: TRBV7-9; D gene: .; J gene: TRBJ2-5; CDR3 protein: CASSLPRTARETQYF; CDR3 DNA: TGTGCCAGCAGCTTACCCCGGACCGCCCGAGAGACCCAGTACTTC
clone size: few; CDR3 length: 18; V gene: TRBV5-4; D gene: .; J gene: TRBJ1-2; CDR3 protein: CASSGGTRAKVEGYGYTF; CDR3 DNA: TGTGCCAGCAGCGGGGGGACTCGAGCGAAGGTCGAAGGGTATGGCTACACCTTC
clone size: medium-sized; CDR3 length: 14; V gene: TRBV29-1; D gene: TRBD1; J gene: TRBJ2-5; CDR3 protein: CSVLRDRGQETQYF; CDR3 DNA: TGCAGCGTGCTCCGGGACAGGGGCCAAGAGACCCAGTACTTC
clone size: once; CDR3 length: 19; V gene: TRBV27; D gene: TRBD2; J gene: TRBJ2-5; CDR3 protein: CASSWKSPGLAERGETQYF; CDR3 DNA: TGTGCCAGCAGCTGGAAATCCCCGGGACTAGCGGAGCGGGGAGAGACCCAGTACTTC
clone size: .; CDR3 length: 13; V gene: TRBV7-7; D gene: TRBD2; J gene: TRBJ2-5; CDR3 protein: CASSPSSGKTQYF; CDR3 DNA: TGTGCTAGCAGCCCCTCTAGCGGAAAGACCCAGTACTTC
clone size: few; CDR3 length: 13; V gene: TRBV29-1; D gene: .; J gene: TRBJ2-7; CDR3 protein: CSVELPVAREQYF; CDR3 DNA: TGCAGCGTTGAGCTTCCAGTAGCTCGCGAGCAGTACTTC
clone size: few; CDR3 length: 16; V gene: TRBV27; D gene: TRBD2; J gene: TRBJ2-3; CDR3 protein: CASSLLAELFTDTQYF; CDR3 DNA: TGTGCCAGCAGTTTACTAGCGGAGCTCTTCACAGATACGCAGTATTTT
clone size: .; CDR3 length: 16; V gene: TRBV5-1; D gene: .; J gene: TRBJ2-2; CDR3 protein: CASSLSAGASTGELFF; CDR3 DNA: TGCGCCAGCAGCTTGTCTGCGGGGGCGAGTACCGGGGAGCTGTTTTTT
clone size: few; CDR3 length: 13; V gene: TRBV4-2; D gene: .; J gene: TRBJ2-1; CDR3 protein: CASSQVSEAEQFF; CDR3 DNA: TGTGCCAGCAGCCAAGTTAGCGAGGCTGAGCAGTTCTTC
clone size: few; CDR3 length: 11; V gene: TRBV20-1; D gene: .; J gene: TRBJ2-3; CDR3 protein: CSPATTDTQYF; CDR3 DNA: TGCAGTCCCGCGACCACAGATACGCAGTATTTT
clone size: .; CDR3 length: 9; V gene: TRBV29-1; D gene: .; J gene: TRBJ2-1; CDR3 protein: CSVADEQFF; CDR3 DNA: TGCAGCGTTGCGGATGAGCAGTTCTTC
clone size: .; CDR3 length: 13; V gene: TRBV6-1; D gene: .; J gene: TRBJ2-7; CDR3 protein: CASMVGSDYEQYF; CDR3 DNA: TGTGCCAGCATGGTGGGATCGGACTACGAGCAGTACTTC
clone size: .; CDR3 length: 14; V gene: TRBV4-2; D gene: TRBD1; J gene: TRBJ2-5; CDR3 protein: CASSQTQGVETQYF; CDR3 DNA: TGTGCCAGCAGCCAAACACAGGGGGTAGAGACCCAGTACTTC
clone size: .; CDR3 length: 15; V gene: TRBV28; D gene: .; J gene: TRBJ2-6; CDR3 protein: CASSLTQTGANVLTF; CDR3 DNA: TGTGCCAGCAGTTTAACCCAGACTGGGGCCAACGTCCTGACTTTC
clone size: .; CDR3 length: 12; V gene: TRBV29-1; D gene: TRBD2; J gene: TRBJ2-1; CDR3 protein: CTGQLAVNEQFF; CDR3 DNA: TGCACCGGCCAGCTAGCGGTTAATGAGCAGTTCTTC
clone size: few; CDR3 length: 12; V gene: TRBV7-7; D gene: .; J gene: TRBJ1-4; CDR3 protein: CASKKDEEKLFF; CDR3 DNA: TGTGCCAGCAAAAAGGATGAAGAAAAACTGTTTTTT
clone size: .; CDR3 length: 15; V gene: TRBV18; D gene: TRBD2; J gene: TRBJ2-3; CDR3 protein: CASSPLAGGTDTQYF; CDR3 DNA: TGTGCCAGCTCACCGCTAGCGGGAGGCACAGATACGCAGTATTTT
clone size: .; CDR3 length: 13; V gene: TRBV29-1; D gene: .; J gene: TRBJ2-3; CDR3 protein: CSVEDLRRDTQYF; CDR3 DNA: TGCAGCGTTGAAGATCTACGTCGGGATACGCAGTATTTT
clone size: .; CDR3 length: 11; V gene: TRBV20-1; D gene: TRBD2; J gene: TRBJ2-7; CDR3 protein: CSSGLNYEQYF; CDR3 DNA: TGCAGTTCGGGACTAAATTACGAGCAGTACTTC
clone size: .; CDR3 length: 15; V gene: TRBV7-2; D gene: TRBD1; J gene: TRBJ2-5; CDR3 protein: CASSPSTGGGETQYF; CDR3 DNA: TGTGCCAGCAGCCCCTCGACAGGGGGCGGTGAGACCCAGTACTTC
clone size: .; CDR3 length: 14; V gene: TRBV11-1; D gene: .; J gene: TRBJ2-7; CDR3 protein: CASSPMTVTYEQYF; CDR3 DNA: TGTGCCAGCAGCCCTATGACAGTTACCTACGAGCAGTACTTC
clone size: .; CDR3 length: 15; V gene: TRBV9; D gene: .; J gene: TRBJ1-1; CDR3 protein: CASSVEGDEYTEAFF; CDR3 DNA: TGTGCCAGCAGCGTAGAAGGGGACGAGTACACTGAAGCTTTCTTT
clone size: .; CDR3 length: 15; V gene: TRBV10-3; D gene: TRBD2; J gene: TRBJ2-3; CDR3 protein: CATGSSGSPTDTQYF; CDR3 DNA: TGTGCCACCGGGAGTAGCGGGAGCCCCACAGATACGCAGTATTTT